Below, 21 T cell receptor beta chains from the same sample are listed, as sequenced in a study of T cells after yellow fever vaccination. MiXCR, run by TCRdb on the 5' RACE reads, gives a single entry per CDR3 protein. The sample lists a few hundred thousand distinct CDR3 sequences, about a sixth occurring once. The input for sequencing was PBMCs, taken about 5 days after the first yellow fever vaccination. The receptors here all came from a man younger than 35 who received the YFV17D yellow fever vaccine.

The chain recombines TRBV5-1 with TRBJ2-5; 9 positions agree with TRBD2. The V and J ends lost 5 bases and 4 bases, in that order; junction bases with no gene match: 9. CDR3 length equals 15 residues. Germline values: CDR1 SGHRS, CDR2 YFSETQ. The CDR3 bases are TGCGCCAGCAGTTCCCTAGCGGGGCTTGCAGAGACCCAGTACTTC. This gives the protein CASSSLAGLAETQYF.

This chain joins TRBV5-1 and TRBJ2-7; D not certain. Germline CDR1 reads SGHRS; CDR2 reads YFSETQ. This CDR3 contains 14 residues. The V end lost 0 bases, the J end lost 0 bases, and 7 bases lay between the germline ends. For the CDR3, the DNA is TGCGCCAGCAGCTTGGGAGTTTCCTCCTACGAGCAGTACGTC. It is translated as CASSLGVSSYEQYV.

This clonotype has more than one count but fewer than ten. The chain uses TRBV7-2 and TRBJ1-6; a possible D gene is TRBD1 (5 bases). This CDR3 is 16 amino acids long. V shed 2 bases and J shed 6 bases, with 14 bases lying between them. CDR1 and CDR2 from the germline V gene are SGHTA and FQGNSA. Written as DNA, the CDR3 is TGTGCCAGCAGCTTATGGTTGTGGGGGACTAATTCACCCCTCCACTTT. As protein: CASSLWLWGTNSPLHF.

This clonotype has more than one count but fewer than ten. The gene calls are TRBV4-2 and TRBJ1-4, with D hard to call. The CDR3 is made up of 14 amino acids. The germline V gene has CDR1 LGHNA and CDR2 YNFKEQ. With 3 bases removed from V and 5 bases from J, the gap between germline ends came to 10 bases. CDR3 amino acids: CASSQPPKNEKLFF. The CDR3 region has the DNA TGTGCCAGCAGCCAGCCACCGAAGAATGAAAAACTGTTTTTT.

J is TRBJ1-5 and V is TRBV20-1; 7 bases agree with TRBD1. Per germline, CDR1 DFQATT and CDR2 SNEGSKA (reference sequence). The V gene end was trimmed by 0 bases and the J gene end by 9 bases; junction bases not matched to a gene: 20. The CDR3 sequence is 18 residues long. Written as DNA, the CDR3 is TGCAGTGCTAGAGAGAGAGAGGGAGGGTGGACAGGCGGCTGGCCCCAGCATTTT. Translated, it gives CSAREREGGWTGGWPQHF.

This rearrangement joins TRBV20-1 to TRBJ2-7; D remains ambiguous. The CDR3 spans 14 residues. The germline V gene encodes CDR1 DFQATT and CDR2 SNEGSKA (reference sequence). V was cut by 6 bases and J by 2 bases, with 17 bases left in between. The CDR3 DNA reads TGCAGTGCAATACAGAGACCCAGCACCTACGAGCAGTACTTC. It encodes CSAIQRPSTYEQYF.

The chain links TRBV5-8 to TRBJ2-1; D is ambiguous. V was cut by 4 bases and J by 0 bases, with 11 bases left in between. The germline V gene encodes CDR1 SGHTS and CDR2 YDEGEE. This CDR3 comprises 15 residues. The CDR3 DNA sequence: TGTGCCAGCAGCCACCGACTGAGCTCCTACAATGAGCAGTTCTTC. Its protein product is CASSHRLSSYNEQFF. Looking up the rest from reference TRBV5-8 and TRBJ2-1 gives the full variable domain: EAGVTQSPTHLIKTRGQQATLRCSPISGHTSVYWYQQALGLGLQFLLWYDEGEERNRGNFPPRFSGRQFPNYSSELNVNALELEDSALYLCASSHRLSSYNEQFFGPGTRLTVL.

V gene TRBV6-1 combines with J gene TRBJ1-1; D is undetermined. The CDR3 totals 15 residues. CDR1 is MNHNS and CDR2 is SASEGT in the germline V gene. Deletions cut 6 bases from V and 0 bases from J, with 14 bases between. This CDR3 is CASRPGLEVNTEAFF. For the CDR3, the DNA is TGTGCCAGCAGGCCCGGACTTGAGGTGAACACTGAAGCTTTCTTT.

This clonotype was seen only a few times. The rearrangement links TRBV29-1 to TRBJ1-1, with a possible D match to TRBD1 (5 bases). This CDR3 spans 13 amino acids. V was clipped by 8 bases and J by 1 base, with 14 bases between them. CDR1 and CDR2 from the germline V gene are SQVTM and ANQGSEA. The CDR3 loop is CSSGLLSNTEAFF. The CDR3 DNA sequence: TGCAGCTCGGGACTCCTTTCGAACACTGAAGCTTTCTTT. The full variable domain, rest sourced from reference TRBV29-1 and TRBJ1-1, is SAVISQKPSRDICQRGTSLTIQCQVDSQVTMMFWYRQQPGQSLTLIATANQGSEATYESGFVIDKFPISRPNLTFSTLTVSNMSPEDSSIYLCSSGLLSNTEAFFGQGTRLTVV.

The V and J genes are TRBV7-9 and TRBJ2-5, with 13 bases matching TRBD2. The junction had 8 bases not matched to a gene; V was cut back by 5 bases and J by 5 bases. The germline V gene encodes CDR1 SEHNR and CDR2 FQNEAQ (reference sequence). The CDR3 is 16 amino acids. This CDR3 reads CASSPLGLAGRETQYF. The CDR3 DNA reads TGTGCCAGCAGCCCCCTGGGACTAGCGGGGCGTGAGACCCAGTACTTC.

V usage is TRBV5-1 and J usage is TRBJ2-1, with 10 nucleotides matching TRBD1. This CDR3 has 13 amino acids. Germline-derived CDR1 and CDR2 are SGHRS and YFSETQ. Trimming at V came to 5 bases and at J to 9 bases, leaving 5 bases not matched to a gene. The CDR3 spells CASSGQGDGEQFF. Written as DNA, the CDR3 is TGCGCCAGCAGTGGACAGGGGGACGGTGAGCAGTTCTTC.

The chain employs TRBV6-2 or TRBV6-3 and TRBJ2-1; TRBD2 matches 11 bases. Germline-derived CDR1 and CDR2 are MNHEY and SVGEGT. Trimming cost V 7 bases and J 9 bases; bases outside gene matches: 14. The CDR3 totals 16 residues. The CDR3, as DNA: TGTGCCAGCACCTCCCCGACCGGGACTAGCGGTTTTGAGCAGTTCTTC. Translated, it gives CASTSPTGTSGFEQFF.

The chain links TRBV15 to TRBJ1-4; D remains ambiguous. V lost 2 bases and J 0 bases, leaving 4 bases between the germline ends. Per the germline V gene, CDR1 is LNHNV and CDR2 is YYDKDF (reference sequence). The CDR3 length is 14 residues. CDR3 sequence: CATSRPTTNEKLFF. The CDR3 coding sequence is TGTGCCACCAGCAGACCAACAACTAATGAAAAACTGTTTTTT.

A few counts support this clonotype. The V and J genes are TRBV19 and TRBJ2-5; no clear D. The V gene lost 4 bases and the J gene lost 4 bases, with 10 bases spanning the gap. This CDR3 has 13 residues. Germline V CDR1 and CDR2: LNHDA, SQIVND (reference sequence). The CDR3 DNA reads as TGTGCCAGTAGTACCACGGGTAGAGAGACCCAGTACTTC. The encoded protein is CASSTTGRETQYF. Full variable domain (outside the CDR3, taken from reference TRBV19 and TRBJ2-5): DGGITQSPKYLFRKEGQNVTLSCEQNLNHDAMYWYRQDPGQGLRLIYYSQIVNDFQKGDIAEGYSVSREKKESFPLTVTSAQKNPTAFYLCASSTTGRETQYFGPGTRLLVL.

The CDR3 region has the DNA TGCGCCAGCAGCCTGGGACTAGCCTACACAGATACGCAGTATTTT. Its protein product is CASSLGLAYTDTQYF. The rearrangement uses TRBV4-3 and TRBJ2-3; 9 bases line up with TRBD2. In germline, CDR1 is LGHNA, CDR2 YSLEER. CDR3 length equals 15 residues. J was trimmed by 2 bases and V by 4 bases; bases with no gene match: 4.

This clonotype was counted a few times. The chain links TRBV28 to TRBJ2-7, with D tentatively TRBD1 (5 bases). The V end was cut by 7 bases, the J end by 5 bases, with 15 bases between. CDR1 is MDHEN and CDR2 is SYDVKM in the germline V gene. There are 13 residues in the CDR3. The CDR3 DNA follows: TGTGCCAGCAAGGACACTTCCCGCGACGAGCAGTACTTC. Translating it yields CASKDTSRDEQYF.

This clonotype occurred a few times. The chain carries TRBV20-1 and TRBJ2-3; 7 positions match TRBD1. This CDR3 has 11 amino acids. In germline, CDR1 is DFQATT, CDR2 SNEGSKA (reference sequence). After removal of 5 bases from V and 12 bases from J, the junction contained 8 bases not matched to a gene. CDR3 DNA: TGCAGTGCTGTCCTAGACAGGGTTCAGTATTTT. It codes for CSAVLDRVQYF.

This clonotype was detected a few times. The chain employs TRBV7-2 and TRBJ1-1, with TRBD1 identical over 7 bases. Germline V gene data show CDR1 as SGHTA and CDR2 as FQGNSA. Trimming at V came to 4 bases and at J to 1 base, leaving 9 bases not matched to a gene. The CDR3 has 16 residues. The chain's CDR3 is CASSSRSGQPNTEAFF. CDR3 coding DNA: TGTGCCAGCAGCTCGAGGTCGGGACAGCCGAACACTGAAGCTTTCTTT.

The chain couples TRBV6-2 or TRBV6-3 to TRBJ2-5; weak D call: TRBD2 (6 bases). This CDR3 region has 14 residues. The germline V and J ends were trimmed by 7 bases and 5 bases, with 17 bases remaining between them. The germline gives CDR1 MNHEY, CDR2 SVGEGT. The DNA for the CDR3 is TGTGCCAGCAATCCTTTGGGGACTGGGGAGACCCAGTACTTC. Protein: CASNPLGTGETQYF.

As to this clonotype: A much larger clone lies one base from this, so it may be a read error. This chain links TRBV7-8 with TRBJ2-5, with TRBD1 matching 7 bases. Germline V gene data show CDR1 as SGHVS and CDR2 as FQNEAQ. The CDR3 covers 12 residues. Here the CDR3 reads CASGRDSETKYF. The CDR3 bases are TGTGCCAGCGGACGGGACAGTGAGACCAAGTACTTC.

The chain combines TRBV6-2 or TRBV6-3 with TRBJ2-7; a possible D gene is TRBD2 (6 bases). Trimming took 5 bases from V and 3 from J, leaving 14 bases between them. Germline V CDR1 and CDR2: MNHEY, SVGEGT. This CDR3 is built from 14 residues. The CDR3 DNA reads TGTGCCAGCAGTCCGGGGGACCGGGGCTACGAGCAGTACTTC. Protein sequence: CASSPGDRGYEQYF.